This TCR beta chain was captured by sequencing in a study of blood T cells in healthy people across ages. A sample-barcoded 5' primer and a J-beta primer mix were used in a second PCR of roughly 6 to 11 cycles. With 12 random nucleotides, a template-switch adaptor tagged each individual cDNA molecule. TCRdb re-analysed the 5' RACE reads in MiXCR, keeping a single row per CDR3 protein. This repertoire shows roughly 1,000,000 distinct CDR3 sequences, 25% found once; its top ten account for around 0.75%. This CDR3 has 12 residues. Germline values: CDR1 MDHEN, CDR2 SYDVKM. V shed 5 bases and J shed 6 bases, with 11 bases lying between them. This clonotype was seen a handful of times. Antigen unknown. A minimum of 5 micrograms of total RNA was extracted per sample. Findings and caveats of the study: Long-lived donors had more naive CD4+ cells and higher diversity than aged donors.

The data were also submitted as part of a second study, on T cells of mothers and their children. That paper states: Related and unrelated pairs show similar shaping of TCR recombination output by thymic selection.

Sequencing input: blood. This sequence joins TRBV28 and TRBJ2-7; unclear D gene. The sequence was collected from a girl aged 2 to 10 in good health. The CDR3 region is CASSPYTSEQYF. In DNA, the CDR3 is TGTGCCAGCAGTCCGTATACGAGCGAGCAGTACTTC.